This is a list of T cell receptor beta chains from one sample in a study of OX40 agonist ivuxolimab in advanced cancers. Repertoires were generated with immunoSEQ multiplex PCR, while TCRdb's copy carries only in-frame clones and drops some. The top ten hold 10% of the sample, which has roughly 67,000 clones, more than 85% seen once. The sequenced sample was CD4+ or CD8+ T cells sorted from blood, obtained in a trial of the OX40 agonist ivuxolimab. The receptors here all came from an adult with an advanced solid tumor such as melanoma, head and neck, liver or kidney cancer. Both conserved end residues are part of each CDR3. The order of the fields is V gene, J gene, clone size, D gene, CDR3 DNA, CDR3 protein. The D gene is left open where the match is weak. Clone sizes are given selectively: once, few, many, or a class where the clone is expanded.

TRBV7-9	TRBJ1-1	.	TRBD1	TGTGCCAGCAGCCTAAAGACAGGGGGCGAAACTGAAGCTTTCTTT	CASSLKTGGETEAFF
TRBV10-3	TRBJ2-7	.	TRBD1	TGTGCCATCAGTGAGACTCCGGGACAGGGAACCTACGAGCAGTACTTC	CAISETPGQGTYEQYF
TRBV19	TRBJ1-6	once	.	TGTGCCAGTAGTATGTCCCAGGGAGGGAATTCACCCCTCCACTTT	CASSMSQGGNSPLHF
TRBV30	TRBJ2-7	.	TRBD1	TGTGCCTGGAGTGCAGCTATTAGGGACAGGGGGCTTGAGCAGTACTTC	CAWSAAIRDRGLEQYF
TRBV9	TRBJ1-3	.	.	TGTGCCAGCAGCGTCGGACGCCCGGCTGCTGGAAACACCATATATTTT	CASSVGRPAAGNTIYF
TRBV7-8	TRBJ2-3	once	.	TGTGCCAGCACCCCAGGGGCAGATACGCAGTATTTT	CASTPGADTQYF
TRBV9	TRBJ1-4	.	.	TGTGCCAGCAGCCCCGGGGGCGAAAAACTGTTTTTT	CASSPGGEKLFF
TRBV11-2	TRBJ1-1	.	TRBD1	TGTGCCAGCAGCTCCTCAGGGGGAAGGACTGAAGCTTTCTTT	CASSSSGGRTEAFF
TRBV6-4	TRBJ2-1	.	.	TGTGCCAGCAGCACCGCTTCGGCCCCCTACAATGAGCAGTTCTTC	CASSTASAPYNEQFF
TRBV27	TRBJ1-2	.	TRBD1	TGTGCCAGCAGTTCGCGGACAGGGGTTACCTATGGCTACACCTTC	CASSSRTGVTYGYTF
TRBV27	TRBJ1-1	.	.	TGTGCCAGCAGTCCCTTCCTGAACACTGAAGCTTTCTTT	CASSPFLNTEAFF
TRBV10-3	TRBJ1-6	.	TRBD1	TGTGCCATCAGTGAGTCTGGGGACAGCTCCTATAATTCACCCCTCCACTTT	CAISESGDSSYNSPLHF
TRBV5-6	TRBJ2-1	.	.	TGTGCCAGCAGCGAGTACCGACAGACAGAGCAGTTCTTC	CASSEYRQTEQFF
TRBV23-1	TRBJ1-5	.	.	TGCGCCAGCAGTCACCAGAGGAAGACGCAGCCCCAGCATTTT	CASSHQRKTQPQHF
TRBV19	TRBJ2-2	.	.	TGTGCCAGTACAGGGGTGGGAAACACCGGGGAGCTGTTTTTT	CASTGVGNTGELFF
TRBV10-3	TRBJ1-1	.	TRBD1	TGTGCCACTGGGACAGGGTGGATGAACACTGAAGCTTTCTTT	CATGTGWMNTEAFF
TRBV27	TRBJ1-2	.	.	TGTGCCAGCAGCCGGGGTCTGACCGAAATAAACTATGGCTACACCTTC	CASSRGLTEINYGYTF
TRBV19	TRBJ2-1	.	TRBD1	TGTGCCAGTGGGGACAGGGGATTCTACAATGAGCAGTTCTTC	CASGDRGFYNEQFF
TRBV15	TRBJ2-5	.	.	TGTGCCATCACATCGCTGGTCGGGGAGACCCAGTACTTC	CAITSLVGETQYF
TRBV9	TRBJ2-7	.	.	TGTGCCAGCAGCGCGACCCAAGGACTATCCGACGAGCAGTACTTC	CASSATQGLSDEQYF
TRBV5-4	TRBJ2-7	.	.	TGTGCCAGCAGCTTAGGTGGGGGTGAGCAGTACTTC	CASSLGGGEQYF
TRBV19	TRBJ2-7	.	.	TGTGCCAGTAGGAGGCCTGGAGGGTACGAGCAGTACTTC	CASRRPGGYEQYF
TRBV7-8	TRBJ1-5	.	TRBD1	TGTGCCAGCAGGCCGACAGGGGGGGGAGACAATCAGCCCCAGCATTTT	CASRPTGGGDNQPQHF
TRBV10-2	TRBJ2-7	.	.	TGCGCCAGCAGTGAGTCTGCAGTTAACTACGAGCAGTACTTC	CASSESAVNYEQYF
TRBV13	TRBJ2-5	once	.	TGTGCCAGCAGCTTAGGGGGCCCAGGACCTCAAGAGACCCAGTACTTC	CASSLGGPGPQETQYF
TRBV7-9	TRBJ2-1	.	.	TGTGCCAGCAGCTTAGGAGGGACGGAGTACGAGCAGTTCTTC	CASSLGGTEYEQFF
TRBV4-2	TRBJ2-7	once	TRBD1	TGTGCCAGCAGCCAAAGAGGGACAGGGAGGAACTACGAGCAGTACTTC	CASSQRGTGRNYEQYF
TRBV7-9	TRBJ2-1	.	TRBD1	TGTGCCAGCAGCACCGGACAGGGTCCCTACAATGAGCAGTTCTTC	CASSTGQGPYNEQFF
TRBV27	TRBJ2-7	.	.	TGTGCCAGCAGCCCCGGACAGTTTGATTACGAGCAGTACTTC	CASSPGQFDYEQYF
TRBV6-5	TRBJ1-1	.	.	TGTGCCAGCAGAATCAACCAGGGGAACACTGAAGCTTTCTTT	CASRINQGNTEAFF
TRBV7-9	TRBJ1-1	.	.	TGTGCCAGCACCAACGGGGGAGCGGGCGACACTGAAGCTTTCTTT	CASTNGGAGDTEAFF
TRBV14	TRBJ2-7	.	.	TGTGCCAGCAGCCAAGGTTACTCCTACGAGCAGTACTTC	CASSQGYSYEQYF
TRBV6-6	TRBJ2-1	once	.	TGTGCCAGCAGTTACGGGCAGGGGAGCTCCTACAATGAGCAGTTCTTC	CASSYGQGSSYNEQFF
TRBV13	TRBJ1-2	.	TRBD1	TGTGCCAGCAGTGAAGGCCGGGACAGGGCTGGCTACACCTTC	CASSEGRDRAGYTF
TRBV2	TRBJ2-3	.	.	TGTGCCAGCAGTGCGGGACGCCTAGACGGCAGCACAGATACGCAGTATTTT	CASSAGRLDGSTDTQYF
TRBV10-2	TRBJ2-5	.	.	TGCGCCAGCAGTGAAGGGGGTGAGACCCAGTACTTC	CASSEGGETQYF
TRBV11-2	TRBJ1-2	.	.	TGTGCCAGCAGCTTAAACGGGATTACGGTCTATGGCTACACCTTC	CASSLNGITVYGYTF
TRBV18	TRBJ2-5	.	.	TGTGCCAGCTCACCGGTGTACCAAGAGACCCAGTACTTC	CASSPVYQETQYF
TRBV27	TRBJ2-7	.	.	TGTGCCAGCAGTCCTCCAGGGGCATCTAACGAGCAGTACTTC	CASSPPGASNEQYF
TRBV27	TRBJ1-6	.	.	TGTGCCAGCAGTTATCAAGGGACAAATAATTCACCCCTCCACTTT	CASSYQGTNNSPLHF
TRBV9	TRBJ2-7	.	.	TGTGCCAGCAGCGAGAGCGGGGCGGGGACAGGCTACGAGCAGTACTTC	CASSESGAGTGYEQYF
TRBV9	TRBJ2-7	.	.	TGTGCCAGCAGCGAGGAGGGGGGGGTCCCGCACGAGCAGTACTTC	CASSEEGGVPHEQYF
TRBV5-6	TRBJ2-1	.	.	TGTGCCAGCAGCTTCGACAATGAGCAGTTCTTC	CASSFDNEQFF
TRBV7-2	TRBJ2-7	.	.	TGTGCCAGCAGCGGGGCGCCCGAGCAGTACTTC	CASSGAPEQYF
TRBV27	TRBJ1-2	.	.	TGTGCCAGCAGTTTTGGGGGTTTCTCGGATGGCTACACCTTC	CASSFGGFSDGYTF
TRBV6-5	TRBJ1-2	.	.	TGTGCCAGCAGTTACCGGGGCGAAGGCTATGGCTACACCTTC	CASSYRGEGYGYTF
TRBV6-5	TRBJ1-3	.	.	TGTGCCAGCGCCACAGACTCTGGAAACACCATATATTTT	CASATDSGNTIYF
TRBV29-1	TRBJ2-5	.	TRBD2	TGCAGCGTTGATTCCGGGGGGTTCCAAGAGACCCAGTACTTC	CSVDSGGFQETQYF
TRBV6-5	TRBJ2-5	.	TRBD2	TGTGCCAGCAGTTATCTTCATCCGCGGGGGAGGGAGACCCAGTACTTC	CASSYLHPRGRETQYF
TRBV25-1	TRBJ1-2	.	.	TGTGCCAGCAGTGCCGACGGCTACACCTTC	CASSADGYTF
TRBV9	TRBJ1-5	.	TRBD1	TGTGCCAGCAGCGTAGGAGGGGGCGGGGATCAGCCCCAGCATTTT	CASSVGGGGDQPQHF
TRBV11-2	TRBJ2-7	.	TRBD2	TGTGCCAGCAGCCAGGGGCGGCGGGGGGGGTTCTACGAGCAGTACTTC	CASSQGRRGGFYEQYF
TRBV5-6	TRBJ1-1	.	.	TGTGCCAGCAGCCAGGACCTTAACACTGAAGCTTTCTTT	CASSQDLNTEAFF
TRBV15	TRBJ2-3	.	TRBD2	TGTGCCACCAGCCCAACGGGTGCTAGCGGGGGGGCGGGGGCAGATACGCAGTATTTT	CATSPTGASGGAGADTQYF
TRBV14	TRBJ1-2	.	.	TGTGCCAGCAGCCCCCAAGGGTTGAGGGACTATGGCTACACCTTC	CASSPQGLRDYGYTF
TRBV21-1	TRBJ1-1	once	.	TGTGCCAGCAGCAAAGGACAGGGAAGCACTGAAGCTTTCTTT	CASSKGQGSTEAFF
TRBV14	TRBJ1-2	.	.	TGTGCCAGCAGTTTCAATACAGGGTACTATGGCTACACCTTC	CASSFNTGYYGYTF
TRBV12-5	TRBJ2-5	.	.	TGTGCTAGTGCCTGGGGGGGCCGCCAGTACTTC	CASAWGGRQYF